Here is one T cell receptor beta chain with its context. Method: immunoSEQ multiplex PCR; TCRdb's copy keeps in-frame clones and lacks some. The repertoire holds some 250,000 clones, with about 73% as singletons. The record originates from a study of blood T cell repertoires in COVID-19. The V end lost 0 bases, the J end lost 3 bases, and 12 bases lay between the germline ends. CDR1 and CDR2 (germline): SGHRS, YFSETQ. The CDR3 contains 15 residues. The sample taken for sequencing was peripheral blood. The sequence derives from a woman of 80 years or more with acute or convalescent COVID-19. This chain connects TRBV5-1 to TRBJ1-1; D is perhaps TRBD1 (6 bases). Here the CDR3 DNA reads TGCGCCAGCAGCTTGGGACAGGCTTGGGACACTGAAGCTTTCTTT. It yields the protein CASSLGQAWDTEAFF. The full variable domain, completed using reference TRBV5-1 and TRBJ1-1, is KAGVTQTPRYLIKTRGQQVTLSCSPISGHRSVSWYQQTPGQGLQFLFEYFSETQRNKGNFPGRFSGRQFSNSRSEMNVSTLELGDSALYLCASSLGQAWDTEAFFGQGTRLTVV.